The source of this TCR beta chain is a study of T cells in narcolepsy. Study-level results: Reportedly, autoreactive clonotypes were serially detected in patients' blood but not controls'.

Assay: immunoSEQ multiplex PCR; the TCRdb copy retains only in-frame clones and omits some. In the table there are over 30,000 clones, more than 80% of which are singletons. This clone was found a few times. The antigen is unknown. With 5 bases clipped from V and 4 bases from J, the junction kept 9 bases outside the gene matches. Germline loops: CDR1 SGHTA, CDR2 FQGNSA. The CDR3 has 15 amino acids. This clonotype originated in a human donor with narcolepsy. J is TRBJ2-5 and V is TRBV7-2, with 8 bases fitting TRBD1. The material sequenced was CD45RA- memory CD4+ T cells from PBMCs. CDR3 sequence reads: CASSRDAGGLETQYF. DNA for the CDR3: TGTGCCAGCAGCCGAGATGCAGGGGGCTTAGAGACCCAGTACTTC.